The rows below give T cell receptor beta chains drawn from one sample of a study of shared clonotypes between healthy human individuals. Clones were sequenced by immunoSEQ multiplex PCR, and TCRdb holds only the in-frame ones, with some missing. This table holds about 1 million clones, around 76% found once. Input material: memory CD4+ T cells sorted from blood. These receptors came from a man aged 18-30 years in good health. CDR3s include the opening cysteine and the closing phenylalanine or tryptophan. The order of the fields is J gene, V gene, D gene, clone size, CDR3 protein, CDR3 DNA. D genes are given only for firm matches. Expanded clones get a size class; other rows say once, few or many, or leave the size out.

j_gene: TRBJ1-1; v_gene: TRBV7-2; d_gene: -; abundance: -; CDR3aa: CASSAQRNTEAFF; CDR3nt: TGTGCCAGCAGCGCCCAGAGGAACACTGAAGCTTTCTTT
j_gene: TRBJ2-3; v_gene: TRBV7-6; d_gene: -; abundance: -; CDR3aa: CASSLFHLGDTQYF; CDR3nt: TGTGCCAGCAGCTTATTTCACCTGGGAGATACGCAGTATTTT
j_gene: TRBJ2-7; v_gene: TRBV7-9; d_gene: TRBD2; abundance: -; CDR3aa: CASSPSSSGSSYEQYF; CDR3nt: TGTGCCAGCAGCCCGTCGAGTAGCGGGAGTAGCTACGAGCAGTACTTC
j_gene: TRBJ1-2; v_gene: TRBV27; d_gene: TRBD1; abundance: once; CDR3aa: CASGPLDRLRGYTF; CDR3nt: TGTGCCAGCGGACCCTTGGACAGGCTGCGCGGCTACACCTTC
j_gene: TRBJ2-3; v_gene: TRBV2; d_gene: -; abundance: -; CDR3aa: CASMESILSTDTQYF; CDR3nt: TGTGCCAGCATGGAGAGTATTCTTAGCACAGATACGCAGTATTTT
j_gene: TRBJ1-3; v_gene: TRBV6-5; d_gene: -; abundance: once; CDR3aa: CASSSQPTTLNTIYF; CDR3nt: TGTGCCAGCAGCAGCCAACCCACTACCCTAAACACCATATATTTT
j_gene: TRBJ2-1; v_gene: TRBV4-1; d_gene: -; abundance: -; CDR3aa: CASSQAPTGGYNEQFF; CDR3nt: TGCGCCAGCAGCCAAGCCCCTACTGGGGGCTACAATGAGCAGTTCTTC
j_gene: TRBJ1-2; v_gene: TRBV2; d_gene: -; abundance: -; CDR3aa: CASSGTYGYTF; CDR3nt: TGTGCCAGCAGTGGGACCTATGGCTACACCTTC
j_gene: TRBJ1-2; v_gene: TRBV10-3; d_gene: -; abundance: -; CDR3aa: CAISLQDNYGYTF; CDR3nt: TGTGCCATCAGCCTACAGGACAACTATGGCTACACCTTC
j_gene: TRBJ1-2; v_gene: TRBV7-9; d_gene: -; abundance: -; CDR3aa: CASSNRDRYGYTF; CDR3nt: TGTGCCAGCAGCAACCGGGACCGCTATGGCTACACCTTC
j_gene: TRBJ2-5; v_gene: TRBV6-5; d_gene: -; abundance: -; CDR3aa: CASTSTGGETQYF; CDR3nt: TGTGCCAGCACCTCGACAGGCGGAGAGACCCAGTACTTC